This T cell receptor beta chain comes out of a study of tumor-infiltrating lymphocytes in primary liver carcinoma. As for the study in general: With diameters of about 4 to 11 cm, tumors were stage T1-T3 N0M0.

Scientists recovered RNA and DNA together from approximately 20-30 mg of unsorted bulk tissue. The count of this clonotype is one. The germline gene is not matched at one end of the junction; a read error may be the cause. TCR beta cDNA came from about 500 ng total RNA, primed with a constant-region primer. Employing slightly modified ARM-PCR, three nested multiplex PCR rounds were run, and these gave rise to the TCR beta libraries. Investigators reported that the first two PCR rounds, at around 10 cycles each, used TRBV1-TRBV30 forward primers with a C-beta reverse primer. In TCRdb, the multiplex PCR reads were re-called with MiXCR into one record per CDR3 protein. The sample shows 95,000 to 150,000 distinct CDR3 sequences, approximately 64% of them seen only once. The length of the CDR3 is 13 residues. Germline V gives CDR1 MNHEY, CDR2 SVGAGI.

The source is an older woman with primary liver carcinoma and hepatitis B virus infection. This rearrangement joins TRBV6-5 to TRBJ1-5; D remains unclear. What was sequenced was liver tumor tissue from sampling region 3. Stated subset: tumor region T3, left-lateral pole. The chain's CDR3 is CTTRRGSNQPPHF. In nucleotides, the CDR3 is TGTACCACCCGACGAGGCAGCAATCAGCCCCCGCATTTT.